Listed below are T cell receptor beta chains from one sample, sequenced in a study of CD8+ T cells in alopecia areata. Profiled with immunoSEQ multiplex PCR; TCRdb holds only in-frame clones, not every one. The sample lists about 150,000 clones, roughly 52% occurring once. Sequenced material: CD8+ T cells sorted from blood, taken at week 4, from a patient treated with tofacitinib. These receptors originate from a human donor with alopecia areata. Both conserved end residues are part of each CDR3. The D gene is left open where the match is weak. Where a row states a size, it is once, few, many or the class of an expanded clone; other rows omit it.

TRBD2 | TRBJ2-5 | . | TRBV9 | TGTGCCAGCAGCGTAGGGTCTAGCGGGGGAGAGGAGACCCAGTACTTC | CASSVGSSGGEETQYF
TRBD1 | TRBJ2-7 | . | TRBV9 | TGTGCCAGCAGCGTCCGTCGGGACAGTCTAGATTACGAGCAGTACTTC | CASSVRRDSLDYEQYF
. | TRBJ1-2 | . | TRBV30 | TGTGCCTGGAGCCTTATACAGGGAGGGTATGGCTACACCTTC | CAWSLIQGGYGYTF
TRBD2 | TRBJ2-3 | . | TRBV9 | TGTGCCAGCAGCCATACCGGGGGAGCGGGGATAACAGATACGCAGTATTTT | CASSHTGGAGITDTQYF
. | TRBJ2-5 | . | TRBV6-5 | TGTGCCAGCAGTTACTCGGAGGGTCTCGAGACCCAGTACTTC | CASSYSEGLETQYF
. | TRBJ1-2 | . | TRBV4-3 | TGCGCCAGCAGCCAAGAATGGGGTGGCTACACCTTC | CASSQEWGGYTF
TRBD1 | TRBJ1-1 | . | TRBV2 | TGTGCCAGAGACCTCGGACAGGGGATGGTTGAAGCTTTCTTT | CARDLGQGMVEAFF
TRBD2 | TRBJ2-5 | . | TRBV29-1 | TGCAGCGTGGCCGGGACTAGCAGGGGGGAAGAGACCCAGTACTTC | CSVAGTSRGEETQYF
. | TRBJ1-1 | few | TRBV4-3 | TGCGCCAGCAGCCAAAGAACGGGGAACACTGAAGCTTTCTTT | CASSQRTGNTEAFF
. | TRBJ2-2 | . | TRBV13 | TGTGCCAGCAGCTTATGGTCGAACACCGGGGAGCTGTTTTTT | CASSLWSNTGELFF
TRBD2 | TRBJ2-7 | few | TRBV28 | TGTGCCAGCAGCCGACTAGCGGGTACCTACGAGCAGTACTTC | CASSRLAGTYEQYF
. | TRBJ2-7 | . | TRBV13 | TGTGCCAGCAGCTTGGTAGGGTCCTACGAGCAGTACTTC | CASSLVGSYEQYF
. | TRBJ2-6 | . | TRBV7-9 | TGTGCCAGCAGCTTATTGGAGGGCTCTGGGGCCAACGTCCTGACTTTC | CASSLLEGSGANVLTF
TRBD1 | TRBJ2-5 | . | TRBV18 | TGTGCCAGCTCACGGGCTGCACCGACAGGGCAGGAGACCCAGTACTTC | CASSRAAPTGQETQYF
. | TRBJ2-3 | . | TRBV4-1 | TGCGCCAGCAGCCAAGAAAGGGGCACAGATACGCAGTATTTT | CASSQERGTDTQYF
. | TRBJ1-2 | . | TRBV5-6 | TGTGCCAGCAGCTTGATGGACAGCTATGGCTACACCTTC | CASSLMDSYGYTF
. | TRBJ1-5 | . | TRBV15 | TGTGCCACCAGTGGGGACGGGGATAGCAATCAGCCCCAGCATTTT | CATSGDGDSNQPQHF
. | TRBJ1-4 | . | TRBV30 | TGTGCCTGGAGCGGGACACAACTGTTTTTT | CAWSGTQLFF